This is a list of T cell receptor beta chains from one sample in a study of beta chain features in type 1 diabetes. Produced via immunoSEQ multiplex PCR; TCRdb's table is partial and in-frame only. The sample yields 150,000 or so clones, roughly 11% seen once. Sequencing input: central memory CD4+ T cells from blood. The receptor source for this set is a man younger than 30 in good health. Both conserved end residues are part of each CDR3. A D gene is named only where the DNA matches it firmly. Clone size, where shown, is once, few, many, or a class for clones that have expanded.

TRBV15,many,TRBD1,TRBJ1-4,TGTGCCACCAGCAGAGGCTTAGACAGGGCTGGGAGTGAAAAACTGTTTTTT,CATSRGLDRAGSEKLFF
TRBV7-3,.,.,TRBJ1-6,TGTGCCAGCAGCGCGACAGGCTCCGGTTCACCCCTCCACTTT,CASSATGSGSPLHF
TRBV18,.,TRBD2,TRBJ2-3,TGTGCCAGCTCACCCCTTTTAGCGGGAGGCCTCACAGATACGCAGTATTTT,CASSPLLAGGLTDTQYF
TRBV29-1,once,TRBD1,TRBJ1-2,TGCAGCGTTGGCCGGGACAGGGTCCGGGGGGGCTACACCTTC,CSVGRDRVRGGYTF
TRBV7-2,few,.,TRBJ2-7,TGTGCCAGCAGCTCTAGGGGGGTACACGAGCAGTACTTC,CASSSRGVHEQYF
TRBV30,.,.,TRBJ1-3,TGTGACTGGAGTGTATGGCAGGCTGGAAACACCATATATTTT,CDWSVWQAGNTIYF
TRBV6-1,.,.,TRBJ1-3,TGTGCCAGCAACTTACAGAGTACTGGAAACACCATATATTTT,CASNLQSTGNTIYF
TRBV18,few,.,TRBJ2-5,TGTGCCAGCTCACCACTACAGTTCCAAGAGACCCAGTACTTC,CASSPLQFQETQYF
TRBV7-9,few,.,TRBJ1-4,TGTGCCAGCAGCTTACAAGGCCGCGGTCTTGAAAAACTGTTTTTT,CASSLQGRGLEKLFF
TRBV5-6,few,.,TRBJ2-3,TGTGCCAGCATTGGGGATTGGGCAGATACGCAGTATTTT,CASIGDWADTQYF
TRBV28,.,.,TRBJ1-2,TGTGCCAGCAGTCCGGAGTGGAGGGACTACACCTTC,CASSPEWRDYTF
TRBV5-4,.,TRBD2,TRBJ2-4,TGTGCCAGCAGCCTGAGCGGGACAAACATTCAGTACTTC,CASSLSGTNIQYF
TRBV7-2,.,.,TRBJ2-1,TGTGCCAGCAGCTCATCAACGCGGCTATTTCAGTTCTTC,CASSSSTRLFQFF
TRBV7-3,few,TRBD2,TRBJ2-3,TGTGCCAGCAGCACCCGGGGAGCGGGAACGACAGATACGCAGTATTTT,CASSTRGAGTTDTQYF
TRBV5-4,few,.,TRBJ2-3,TGTGCCAGCAGCTTGTTAGGTCGTAGGGGTCCAGATACGCAGTATTTT,CASSLLGRRGPDTQYF
TRBV7-2,few,.,TRBJ2-2,TGTGCCAGCAGTTTCCTCGCCTACACCGGGGAGCTGTTTTTT,CASSFLAYTGELFF
TRBV7-2,.,TRBD2,TRBJ2-5,TGTGCCAGCAGCCACAGCGGGGCGGCTAAGGAGACCCAGTACTTC,CASSHSGAAKETQYF
TRBV27,.,TRBD1,TRBJ1-2,TGTGCCAGCAGTTTATCGCCTCGGACAGGGGTCGGCTATGGCTACACCTTC,CASSLSPRTGVGYGYTF
TRBV19,few,.,TRBJ2-1,TGTGCCAGTAGTCTTATAGCGGTATCCTACAATGAGCAGTTCTTC,CASSLIAVSYNEQFF
TRBV9,once,TRBD1,TRBJ2-5,TGTGCCAGCAGCGTAAAAGGTGGGACAGGGGAGACCCAGTACTTC,CASSVKGGTGETQYF
TRBV10-3,many,.,TRBJ1-5,TGTGCCATCAGTGAGTTCCGTAGCAATCAGCCCCAGCATTTT,CAISEFRSNQPQHF